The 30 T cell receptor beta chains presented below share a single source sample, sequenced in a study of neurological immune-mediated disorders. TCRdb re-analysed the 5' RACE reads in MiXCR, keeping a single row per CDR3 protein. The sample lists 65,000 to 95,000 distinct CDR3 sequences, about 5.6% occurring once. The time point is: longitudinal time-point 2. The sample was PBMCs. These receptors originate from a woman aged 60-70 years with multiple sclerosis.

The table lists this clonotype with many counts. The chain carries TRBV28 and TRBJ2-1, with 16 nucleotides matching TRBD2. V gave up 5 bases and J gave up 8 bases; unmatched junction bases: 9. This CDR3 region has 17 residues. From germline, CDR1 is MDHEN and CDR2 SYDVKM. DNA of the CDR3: TGTGCCAGCAGTAACGGGACTAGCGGGGGGGCGTTGGATGAGCAGTTCTTC. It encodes CASSNGTSGGALDEQFF.

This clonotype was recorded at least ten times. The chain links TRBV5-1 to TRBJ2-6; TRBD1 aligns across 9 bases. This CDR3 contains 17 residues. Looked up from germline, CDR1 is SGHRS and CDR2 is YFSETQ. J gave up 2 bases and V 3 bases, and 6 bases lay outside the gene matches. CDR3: CASSSRGTGTGANVLTF. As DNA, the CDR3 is TGCGCCAGCAGCTCCCGCGGGACAGGGACTGGGGCCAACGTCCTGACTTTC. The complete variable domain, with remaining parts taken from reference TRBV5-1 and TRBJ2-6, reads KAGVTQTPRYLIKTRGQQVTLSCSPISGHRSVSWYQQTPGQGLQFLFEYFSETQRNKGNFPGRFSGRQFSNSRSEMNVSTLELGDSALYLCASSSRGTGTGANVLTFGAGSRLTVL.

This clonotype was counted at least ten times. CDR3 bases: TGTGCCAGCAGCCCTCATAGCGGGGGTAACACAGATACGCAGTATTTT. Protein sequence: CASSPHSGGNTDTQYF. V gene TRBV27 combines with J gene TRBJ2-3; 9 bases are shared with TRBD2. Germline CDR1 MNHEY, CDR2 SMNVEV (reference sequence). The CDR3 runs to 16 residues. V dropped 6 bases and J dropped 2; count of bases not matched to a gene: 9.

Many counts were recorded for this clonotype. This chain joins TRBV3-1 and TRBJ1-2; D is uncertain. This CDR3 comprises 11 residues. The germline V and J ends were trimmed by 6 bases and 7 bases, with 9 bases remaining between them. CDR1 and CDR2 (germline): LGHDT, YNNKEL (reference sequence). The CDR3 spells CASRSLSGYTF. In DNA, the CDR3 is TGTGCCAGCAGATCCTTATCTGGCTACACCTTC.

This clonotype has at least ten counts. CDR3: CASSQWGMMETQYF. As DNA, the CDR3 is TGTGCCAGCAGCCAATGGGGGATGATGGAGACCCAGTACTTC. The chain employs TRBV3-1 and TRBJ2-5; D may be TRBD1 or TRBD2 (5 bases each). The length of the CDR3 is 14 residues. Trimming stripped 2 bases from V and 5 bases from J, with 12 bases between. Germline assignment: CDR1 LGHDT and CDR2 YNNKEL (reference sequence).

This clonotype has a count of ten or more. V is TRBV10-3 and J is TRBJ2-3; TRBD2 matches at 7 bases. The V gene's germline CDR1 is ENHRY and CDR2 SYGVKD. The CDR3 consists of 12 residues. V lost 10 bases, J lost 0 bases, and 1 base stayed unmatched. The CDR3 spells CATGGSTDTQYF. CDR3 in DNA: TGTGCCACCGGGGGGAGCACAGATACGCAGTATTTT.

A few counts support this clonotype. CDR3: CASSYSGLYYGYTF. The CDR3 bases are TGTGCCAGCAGTTACTCAGGGCTCTACTATGGCTACACCTTC. V gene TRBV6-5 combines with J gene TRBJ1-2; D is undetermined. Trimming took 0 bases from V and 3 from J, leaving 8 bases between them. Germline V gene sequence: CDR1 MNHEY, CDR2 SVGAGI. This CDR3 region has 14 residues.

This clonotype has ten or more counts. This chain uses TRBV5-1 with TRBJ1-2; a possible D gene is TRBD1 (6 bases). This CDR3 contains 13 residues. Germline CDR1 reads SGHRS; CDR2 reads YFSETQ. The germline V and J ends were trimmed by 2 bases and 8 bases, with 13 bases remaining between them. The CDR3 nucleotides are TGCGCCAGCAGCTTCCTGACAGGATCCGGCTACACCTTC. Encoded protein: CASSFLTGSGYTF. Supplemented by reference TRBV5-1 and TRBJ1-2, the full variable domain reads KAGVTQTPRYLIKTRGQQVTLSCSPISGHRSVSWYQQTPGQGLQFLFEYFSETQRNKGNFPGRFSGRQFSNSRSEMNVSTLELGDSALYLCASSFLTGSGYTFGSGTRLTVV.

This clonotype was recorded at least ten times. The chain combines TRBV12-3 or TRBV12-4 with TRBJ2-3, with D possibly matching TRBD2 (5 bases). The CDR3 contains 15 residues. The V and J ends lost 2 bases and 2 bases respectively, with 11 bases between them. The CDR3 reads CASSLNLAATDTQYF. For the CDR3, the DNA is TGTGCCAGCAGTTTAAACCTAGCTGCCACAGATACGCAGTATTTT.

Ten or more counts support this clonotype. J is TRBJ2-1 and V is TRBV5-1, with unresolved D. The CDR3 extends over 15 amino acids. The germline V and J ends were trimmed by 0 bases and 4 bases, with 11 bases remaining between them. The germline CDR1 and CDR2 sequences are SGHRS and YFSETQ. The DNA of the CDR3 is TGCGCCAGCAGCTTGGCGGCCGGTCCTTACAATGAGCAGTTCTTC. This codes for CASSLAAGPYNEQFF.

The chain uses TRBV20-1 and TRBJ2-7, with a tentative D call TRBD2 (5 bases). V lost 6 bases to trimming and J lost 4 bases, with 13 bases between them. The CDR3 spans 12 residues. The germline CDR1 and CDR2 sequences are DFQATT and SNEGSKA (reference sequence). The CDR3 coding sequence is TGCAGTGCCGGGGAGTCCTCATACGAGCAGTACTTC. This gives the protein CSAGESSYEQYF.

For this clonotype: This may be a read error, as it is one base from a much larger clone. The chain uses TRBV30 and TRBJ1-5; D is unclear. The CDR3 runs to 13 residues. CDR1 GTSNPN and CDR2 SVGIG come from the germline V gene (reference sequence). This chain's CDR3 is CAWSVSENPPQHF. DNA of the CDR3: TGTGCCTGGAGTGTATCCGAGAATCCGCCCCAGCATTTT.

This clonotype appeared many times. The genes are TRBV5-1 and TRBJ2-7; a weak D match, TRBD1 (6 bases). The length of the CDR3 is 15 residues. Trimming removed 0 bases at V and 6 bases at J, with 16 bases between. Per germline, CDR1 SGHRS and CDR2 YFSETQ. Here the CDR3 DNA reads TGCGCCAGCAGCTTGGAGGGGGTGTCGGGCCGCGAGCAGTACTTC. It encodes CASSLEGVSGREQYF.

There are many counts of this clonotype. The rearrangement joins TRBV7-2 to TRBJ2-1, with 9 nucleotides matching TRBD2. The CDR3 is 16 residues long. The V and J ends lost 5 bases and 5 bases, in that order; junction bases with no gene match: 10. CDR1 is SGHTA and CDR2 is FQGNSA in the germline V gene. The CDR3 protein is CASSPRASGANNEQFF. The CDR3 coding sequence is TGTGCCAGCAGCCCCCGGGCTAGCGGGGCGAACAATGAGCAGTTCTTC.

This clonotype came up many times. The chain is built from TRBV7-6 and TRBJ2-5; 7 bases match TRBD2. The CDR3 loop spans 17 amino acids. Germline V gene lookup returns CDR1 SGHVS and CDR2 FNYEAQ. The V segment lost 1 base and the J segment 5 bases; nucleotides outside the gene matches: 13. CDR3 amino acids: CASSLEVGGMVLETQYF. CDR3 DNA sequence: TGTGCCAGCAGCTTAGAAGTGGGGGGGATGGTCTTGGAGACCCAGTACTTC.

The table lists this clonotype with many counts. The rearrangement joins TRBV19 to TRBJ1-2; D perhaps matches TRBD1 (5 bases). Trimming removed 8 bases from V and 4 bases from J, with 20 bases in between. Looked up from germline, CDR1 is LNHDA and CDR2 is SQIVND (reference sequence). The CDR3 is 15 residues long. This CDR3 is CASLLAPGQPYGYTF. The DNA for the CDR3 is TGTGCCAGTCTACTTGCCCCCGGACAACCCTATGGCTACACCTTC.

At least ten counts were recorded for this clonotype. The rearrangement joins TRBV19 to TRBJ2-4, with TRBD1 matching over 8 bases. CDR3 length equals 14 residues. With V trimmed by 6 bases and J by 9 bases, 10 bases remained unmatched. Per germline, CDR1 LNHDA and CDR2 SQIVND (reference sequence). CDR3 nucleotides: TGTGCCAGTAGCTCGACAGGGGATCAGGGCATTCAGTACTTC. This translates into CASSSTGDQGIQYF.

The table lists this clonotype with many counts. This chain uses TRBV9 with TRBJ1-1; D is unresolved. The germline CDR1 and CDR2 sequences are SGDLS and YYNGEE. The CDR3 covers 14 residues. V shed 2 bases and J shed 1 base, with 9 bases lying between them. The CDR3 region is CASSVFGGNTEAFF. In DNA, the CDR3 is TGTGCCAGCAGCGTTTTCGGCGGGAACACTGAAGCTTTCTTT.

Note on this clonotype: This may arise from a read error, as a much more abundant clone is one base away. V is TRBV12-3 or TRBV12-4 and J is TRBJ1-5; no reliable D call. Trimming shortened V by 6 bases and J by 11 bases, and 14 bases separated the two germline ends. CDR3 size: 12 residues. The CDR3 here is CASSPGPKAQHF. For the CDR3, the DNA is TGTGCCAGCAGCCCGGGCCCTAAGGCCCAGCATTTT.

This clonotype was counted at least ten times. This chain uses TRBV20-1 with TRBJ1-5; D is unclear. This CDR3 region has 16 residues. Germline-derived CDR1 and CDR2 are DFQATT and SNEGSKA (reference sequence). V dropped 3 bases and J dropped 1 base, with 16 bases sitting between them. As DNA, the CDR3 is TGCAGTGCTAGCGAGGGATTCGGGTGGAGCAATCAGCCCCAGCATTTT. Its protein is CSASEGFGWSNQPQHF.

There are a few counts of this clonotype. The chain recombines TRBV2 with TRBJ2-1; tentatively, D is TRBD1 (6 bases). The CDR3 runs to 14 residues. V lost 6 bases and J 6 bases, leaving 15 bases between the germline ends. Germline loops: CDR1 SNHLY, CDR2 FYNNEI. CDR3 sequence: CASSLQGSGNEQFF. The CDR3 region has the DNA TGTGCCAGCAGCCTACAGGGTTCGGGCAATGAGCAGTTCTTC.

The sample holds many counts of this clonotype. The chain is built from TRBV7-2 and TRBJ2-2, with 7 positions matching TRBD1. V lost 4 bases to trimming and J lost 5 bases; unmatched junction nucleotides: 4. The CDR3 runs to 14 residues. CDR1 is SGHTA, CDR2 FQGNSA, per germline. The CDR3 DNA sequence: TGTGCCAGCAGCTCGAACAGGGGTACCGGGGAGCTGTTTTTT. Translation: CASSSNRGTGELFF.

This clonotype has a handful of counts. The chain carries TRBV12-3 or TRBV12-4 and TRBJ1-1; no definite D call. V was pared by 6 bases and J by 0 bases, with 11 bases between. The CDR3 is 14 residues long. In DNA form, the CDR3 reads TGTGCCAGCAGCCTGGAAAGGGTGAACACTGAAGCTTTCTTT. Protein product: CASSLERVNTEAFF.

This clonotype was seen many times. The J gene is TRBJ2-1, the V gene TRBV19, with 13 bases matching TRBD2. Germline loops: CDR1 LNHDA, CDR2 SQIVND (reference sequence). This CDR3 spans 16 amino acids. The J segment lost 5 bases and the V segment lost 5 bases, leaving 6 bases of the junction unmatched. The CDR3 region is CASSRPGLAGNNEQFF. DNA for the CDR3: TGTGCCAGTAGTCGCCCGGGACTAGCGGGGAACAATGAGCAGTTCTTC.

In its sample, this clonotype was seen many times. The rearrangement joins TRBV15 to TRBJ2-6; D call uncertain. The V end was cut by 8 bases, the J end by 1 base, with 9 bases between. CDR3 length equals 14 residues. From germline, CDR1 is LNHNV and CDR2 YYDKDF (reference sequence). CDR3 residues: CATSVPSGANVLTF. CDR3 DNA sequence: TGTGCCACCTCTGTCCCTTCTGGGGCCAACGTCCTGACTTTC. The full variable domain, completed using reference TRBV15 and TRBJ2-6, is DAMVIQNPRYQVTQFGKPVTLSCSQTLNHNVMYWYQQKSSQAPKLLFHYYDKDFNNEADTPDNFQSRRPNTSFCFLDIRSPGLGDTAMYLCATSVPSGANVLTFGAGSRLTVL.

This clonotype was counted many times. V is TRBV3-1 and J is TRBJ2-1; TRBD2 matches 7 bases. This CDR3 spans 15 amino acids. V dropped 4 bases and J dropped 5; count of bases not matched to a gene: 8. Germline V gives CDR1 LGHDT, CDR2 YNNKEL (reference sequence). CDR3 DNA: TGTGCCAGCAGCCCCCGAGCCAGCGGGGACAATGAGCAGTTCTTC. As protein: CASSPRASGDNEQFF.

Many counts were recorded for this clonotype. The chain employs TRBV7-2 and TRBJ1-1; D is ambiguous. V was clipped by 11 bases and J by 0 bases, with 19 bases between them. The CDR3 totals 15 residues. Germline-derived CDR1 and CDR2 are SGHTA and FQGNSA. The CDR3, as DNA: TGTGCCGCGCGCATAAAGACAATTATGAACACTGAAGCTTTCTTT. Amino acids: CAARIKTIMNTEAFF.

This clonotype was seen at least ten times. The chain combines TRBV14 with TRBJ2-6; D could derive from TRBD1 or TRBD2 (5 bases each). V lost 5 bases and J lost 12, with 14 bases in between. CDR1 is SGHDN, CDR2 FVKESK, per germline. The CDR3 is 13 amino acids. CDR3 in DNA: TGTGCCAGCAGCTACTTGGGGGTGGGCGTCCTGACTTTC. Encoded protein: CASSYLGVGVLTF.

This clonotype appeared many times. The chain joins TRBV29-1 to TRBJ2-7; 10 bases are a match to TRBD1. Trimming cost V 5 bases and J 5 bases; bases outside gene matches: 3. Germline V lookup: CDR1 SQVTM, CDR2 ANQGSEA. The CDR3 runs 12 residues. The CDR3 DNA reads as TGCAGCGTTCCCGGACAGGGGGACGAGCAGTACTTC. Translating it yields CSVPGQGDEQYF.

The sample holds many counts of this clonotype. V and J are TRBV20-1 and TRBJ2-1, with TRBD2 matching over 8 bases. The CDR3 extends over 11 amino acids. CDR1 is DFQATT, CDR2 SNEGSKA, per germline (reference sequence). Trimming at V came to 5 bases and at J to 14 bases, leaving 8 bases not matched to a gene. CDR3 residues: CSAPSGGAKFF. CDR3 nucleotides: TGCAGTGCTCCTTCCGGGGGGGCTAAGTTCTTC.